This entry is about one T cell receptor beta chain. Its matching antigen is unknown. These data originate in a study of T cell responses to AZD1222 COVID-19 vaccine. Background on the study: Analyses pooled second doses at about 4 or about 12 weeks.

The CDR3 sequence is 17 residues long. Trimming took 0 bases from V and 3 from J, leaving 19 bases between them. Germline V lookup: CDR1 SGHRS, CDR2 YFSETQ. Assay used: immunoSEQ multiplex PCR; TCRdb lists only in-frame clones, some missing. The sample contains more than 85,000 clones, 88% of which appear only once. General observations from the study: Clonal diversity was possibly underestimated, and white British individuals and females predominated among donors. Vaccination with two AZD1222 doses was followed by a rise in Spike-specific TCR breadth and depth.

Sequencing used peripheral blood, obtained on day 0 of AZD1222 vaccination. The TCR sequence derives from an adult in good health. The chain couples TRBV5-1 to TRBJ2-7, with a weak D call TRBD1 (6 bases). The CDR3 here is CASSLAAGEPQVYEQYF. DNA for the CDR3: TGCGCCAGCAGCTTGGCGGCAGGGGAGCCCCAGGTCTACGAGCAGTACTTC.